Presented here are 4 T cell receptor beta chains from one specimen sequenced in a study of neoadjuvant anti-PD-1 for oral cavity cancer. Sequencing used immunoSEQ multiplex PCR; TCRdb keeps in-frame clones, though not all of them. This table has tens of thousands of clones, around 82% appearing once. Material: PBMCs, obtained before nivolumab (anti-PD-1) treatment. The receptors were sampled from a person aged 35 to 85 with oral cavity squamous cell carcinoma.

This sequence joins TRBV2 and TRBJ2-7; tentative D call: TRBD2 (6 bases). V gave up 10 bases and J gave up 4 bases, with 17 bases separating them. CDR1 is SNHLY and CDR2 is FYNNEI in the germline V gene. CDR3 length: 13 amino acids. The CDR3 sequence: CATLGGGGYEQYF. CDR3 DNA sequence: TGTGCCACTCTTGGCGGTGGAGGGTACGAGCAGTACTTC.

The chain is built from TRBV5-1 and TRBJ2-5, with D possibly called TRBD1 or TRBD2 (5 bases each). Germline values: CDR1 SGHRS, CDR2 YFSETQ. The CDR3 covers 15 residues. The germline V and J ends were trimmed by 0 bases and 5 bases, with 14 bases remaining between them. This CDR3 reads CASSLEAGSYETQYF. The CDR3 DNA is TGCGCCAGCAGCTTGGAGGCAGGGAGTTACGAGACCCAGTACTTC.

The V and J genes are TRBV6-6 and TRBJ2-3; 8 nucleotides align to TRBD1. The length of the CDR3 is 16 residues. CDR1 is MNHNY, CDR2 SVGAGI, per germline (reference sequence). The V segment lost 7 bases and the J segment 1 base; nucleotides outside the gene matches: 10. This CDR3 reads CASTKLPGQGTDTQYF. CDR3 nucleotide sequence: TGTGCCAGCACAAAACTCCCGGGACAGGGCACAGATACGCAGTATTTT.

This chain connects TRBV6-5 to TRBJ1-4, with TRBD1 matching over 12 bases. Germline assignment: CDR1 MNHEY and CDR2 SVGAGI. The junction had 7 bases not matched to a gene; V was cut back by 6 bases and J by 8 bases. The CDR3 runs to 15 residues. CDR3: CASRGGQGALEKLFF. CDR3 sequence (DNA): TGTGCCAGCAGAGGGGGACAGGGGGCTCTGGAAAAACTGTTTTTT.